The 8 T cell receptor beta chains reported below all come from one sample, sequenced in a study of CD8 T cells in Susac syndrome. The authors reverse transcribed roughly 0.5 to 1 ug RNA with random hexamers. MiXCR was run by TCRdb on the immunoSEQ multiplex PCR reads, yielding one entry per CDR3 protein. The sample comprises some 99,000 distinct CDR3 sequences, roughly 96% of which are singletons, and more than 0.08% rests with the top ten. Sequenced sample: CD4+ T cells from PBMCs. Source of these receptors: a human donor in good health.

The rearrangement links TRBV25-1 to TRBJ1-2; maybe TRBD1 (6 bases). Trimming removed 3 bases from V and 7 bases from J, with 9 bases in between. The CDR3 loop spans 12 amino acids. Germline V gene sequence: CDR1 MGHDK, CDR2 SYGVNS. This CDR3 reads CASSEGGAGYTF. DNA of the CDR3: TGTGCCAGCAGTGAGGGGGGGGCTGGCTACACCTTC.

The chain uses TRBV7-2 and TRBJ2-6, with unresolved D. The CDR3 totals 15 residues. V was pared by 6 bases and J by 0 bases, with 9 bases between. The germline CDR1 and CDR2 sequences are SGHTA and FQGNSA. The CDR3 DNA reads TGTGCCAGCAGTCTGAGCCGCTCTGGGGCCAACGTCCTGACTTTC. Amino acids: CASSLSRSGANVLTF.

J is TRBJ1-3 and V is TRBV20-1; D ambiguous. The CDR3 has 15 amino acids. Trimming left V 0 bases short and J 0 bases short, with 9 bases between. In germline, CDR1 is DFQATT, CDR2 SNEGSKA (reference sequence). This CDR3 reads CSARDQEGSGNTIYF. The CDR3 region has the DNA TGCAGTGCTAGAGATCAGGAAGGCTCTGGAAACACCATATATTTT.

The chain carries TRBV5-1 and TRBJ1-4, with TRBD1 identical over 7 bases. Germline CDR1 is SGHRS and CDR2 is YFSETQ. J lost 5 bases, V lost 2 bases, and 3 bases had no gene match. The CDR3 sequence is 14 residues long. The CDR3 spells CASSLGDSNEKLFF. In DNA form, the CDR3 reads TGCGCCAGCAGCTTAGGGGACAGCAATGAAAAACTGTTTTTT.

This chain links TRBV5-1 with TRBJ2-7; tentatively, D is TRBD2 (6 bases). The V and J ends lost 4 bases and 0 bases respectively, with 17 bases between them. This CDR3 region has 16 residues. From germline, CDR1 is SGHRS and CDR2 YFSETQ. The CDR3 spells CASSVQAGLSSYEQYF. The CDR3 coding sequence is TGCGCCAGCAGCGTCCAGGCGGGGTTGAGCTCCTACGAGCAGTACTTC.

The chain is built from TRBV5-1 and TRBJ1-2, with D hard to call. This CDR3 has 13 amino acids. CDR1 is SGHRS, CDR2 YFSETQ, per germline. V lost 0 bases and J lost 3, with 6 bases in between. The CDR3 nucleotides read TGCGCCAGCAGCTTGGTGGAAGACTATGGCTACACCTTC. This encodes CASSLVEDYGYTF.

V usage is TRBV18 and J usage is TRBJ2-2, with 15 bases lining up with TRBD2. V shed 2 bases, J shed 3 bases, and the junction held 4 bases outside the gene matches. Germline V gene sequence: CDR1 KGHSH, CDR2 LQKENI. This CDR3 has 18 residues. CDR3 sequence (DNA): TGTGCCAGCTCACCAAACCGGACTAGCGGGAGGGACACCGGGGAGCTGTTTTTT. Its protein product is CASSPNRTSGRDTGELFF.

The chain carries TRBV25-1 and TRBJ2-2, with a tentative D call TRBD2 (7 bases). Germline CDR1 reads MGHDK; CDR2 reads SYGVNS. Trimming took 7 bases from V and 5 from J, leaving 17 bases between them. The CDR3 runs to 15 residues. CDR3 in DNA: TGTGCCAGCACGCGGGAGCAGGGGAGGACCGGGGAGCTGTTTTTT. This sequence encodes CASTREQGRTGELFF.